This T cell receptor beta chain was captured by sequencing in a study of blood T cell repertoires in COVID-19. Libraries were prepared by immunoSEQ multiplex PCR; TCRdb keeps only in-frame clonotypes and omits some of them. The repertoire consists of 150,000 to 200,000 clones, with approximately 83% occurring once and the leading ten covering roughly 4.9%. CDR1 is MNHEY and CDR2 is SMNVEV in the germline V gene (reference sequence). Trimming left V 8 bases short and J 5 bases short, with 19 bases between. The CDR3 consists of 15 residues. Adults between about 18 and 95 years of age took part from more than 20 US areas.

This chain links TRBV27 with TRBJ2-1, with D perhaps matching TRBD1 (5 bases). The TCR comes from a man between 65 and 85 years old who had been exposed to COVID-19. Source material: PBMCs or T cells enriched from blood (not recorded which). The CDR3 bases are TGTGCCAGCTCTGAATGGGGCAGGGCGAACAATGAGCAGTTCTTC. Translating it yields CASSEWGRANNEQFF.